The present T cell receptor beta chain was sequenced within a study of CD8 T cells in Susac syndrome. It was with random hexamers that 0.5 to 1 ug RNA was reverse transcribed. TCRdb reprocessed the immunoSEQ multiplex PCR reads with MiXCR, giving one entry per CDR3 protein. Of fewer than 200,000 distinct CDR3 sequences in the sample, 80% to 95% are singletons; the top ten hold 0.1% to 0.12%. Sequencing was performed on CD4+ T cells from PBMCs. The TCR originated in a human donor in good health.

The CDR3 DNA reads as TGCAGTGCTCCTCTAATCGGACAGGGAAGGGTCGCTTTCTTT. It encodes CSAPLIGQGRVAFF. The genes are TRBV20-1 and TRBJ1-1; 8 nucleotides line up with TRBD1. V shed 5 bases and J 11 bases; nucleotides not matched to a gene: 16. The CDR3 contains 14 residues. Germline V gives CDR1 DFQATT, CDR2 SNEGSKA (reference sequence).